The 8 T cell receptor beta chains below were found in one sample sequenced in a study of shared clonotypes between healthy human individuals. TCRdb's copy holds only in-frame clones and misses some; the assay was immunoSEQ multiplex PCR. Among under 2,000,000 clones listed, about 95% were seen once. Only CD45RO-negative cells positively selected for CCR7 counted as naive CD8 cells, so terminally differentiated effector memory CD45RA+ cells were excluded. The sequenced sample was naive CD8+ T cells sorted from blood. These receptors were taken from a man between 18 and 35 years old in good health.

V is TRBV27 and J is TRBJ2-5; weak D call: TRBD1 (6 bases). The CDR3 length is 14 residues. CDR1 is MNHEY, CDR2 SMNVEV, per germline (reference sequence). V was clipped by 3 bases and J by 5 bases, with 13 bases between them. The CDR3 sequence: CASSFPKRGETQYF. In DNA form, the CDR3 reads TGTGCCAGCAGTTTCCCGAAAAGGGGGGAGACCCAGTACTTC.

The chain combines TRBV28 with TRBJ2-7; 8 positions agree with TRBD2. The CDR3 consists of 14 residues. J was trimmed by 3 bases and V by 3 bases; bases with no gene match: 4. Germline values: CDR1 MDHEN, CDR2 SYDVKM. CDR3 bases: TGTGCCAGCAGTTTCGGGGGGGGCGGCTACGAGCAGTACTTC. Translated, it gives CASSFGGGGYEQYF.

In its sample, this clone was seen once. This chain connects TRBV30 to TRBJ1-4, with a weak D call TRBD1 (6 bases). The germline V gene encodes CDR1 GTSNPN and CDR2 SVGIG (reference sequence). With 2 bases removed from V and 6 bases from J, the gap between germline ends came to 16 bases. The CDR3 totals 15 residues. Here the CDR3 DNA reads TGTGCCTGGAGTACCGGCCAGGGGAAGTATGAAAAACTGTTTTTT. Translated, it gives CAWSTGQGKYEKLFF.

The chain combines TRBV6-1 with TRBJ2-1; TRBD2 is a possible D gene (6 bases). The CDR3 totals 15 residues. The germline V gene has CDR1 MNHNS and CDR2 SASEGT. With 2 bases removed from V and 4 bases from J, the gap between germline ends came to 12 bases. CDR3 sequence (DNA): TGTGCCAGCAGTGAATGGGGGGACCCTTACAATGAGCAGTTCTTC. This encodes CASSEWGDPYNEQFF.

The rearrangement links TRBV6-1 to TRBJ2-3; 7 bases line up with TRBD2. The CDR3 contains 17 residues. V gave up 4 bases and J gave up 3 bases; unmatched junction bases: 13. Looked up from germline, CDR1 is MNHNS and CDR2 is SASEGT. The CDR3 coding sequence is TGTGCCAGCAGTGCCGACCGTGGGGGGGAGAGGACAGATACGCAGTATTTT. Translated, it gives CASSADRGGERTDTQYF.

CDR3 residues: CASSDGSRYQETQYF. CDR3 nucleotide sequence: TGTGCCAGCAGTGACGGTTCGCGGTACCAAGAGACCCAGTACTTC. V usage is TRBV7-8 and J usage is TRBJ2-5; D is ambiguous. Germline loops: CDR1 SGHVS, CDR2 FQNEAQ. Trimming removed 6 bases at V and 0 bases at J, with 14 bases between. The CDR3 totals 15 residues.

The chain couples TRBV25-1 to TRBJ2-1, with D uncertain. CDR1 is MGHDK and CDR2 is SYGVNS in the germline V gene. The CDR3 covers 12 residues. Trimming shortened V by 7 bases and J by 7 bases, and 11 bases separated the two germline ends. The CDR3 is CASTRTANEQFF. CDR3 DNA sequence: TGTGCCAGCACCAGGACCGCTAATGAGCAGTTCTTC.

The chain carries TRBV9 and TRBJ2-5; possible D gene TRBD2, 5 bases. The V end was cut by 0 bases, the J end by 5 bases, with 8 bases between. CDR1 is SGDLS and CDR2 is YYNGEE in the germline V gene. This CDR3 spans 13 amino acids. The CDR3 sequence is CASSVGGPETQYF. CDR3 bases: TGTGCCAGCAGCGTAGGAGGGCCGGAGACCCAGTACTTC. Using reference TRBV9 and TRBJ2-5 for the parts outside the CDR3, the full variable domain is DSGVTQTPKHLITATGQRVTLRCSPRSGDLSVYWYQQSLDQGLQFLIQYYNGEERAKGNILERFSAQQFPDLHSELNLSSLELGDSALYFCASSVGGPETQYFGPGTRLLVL.